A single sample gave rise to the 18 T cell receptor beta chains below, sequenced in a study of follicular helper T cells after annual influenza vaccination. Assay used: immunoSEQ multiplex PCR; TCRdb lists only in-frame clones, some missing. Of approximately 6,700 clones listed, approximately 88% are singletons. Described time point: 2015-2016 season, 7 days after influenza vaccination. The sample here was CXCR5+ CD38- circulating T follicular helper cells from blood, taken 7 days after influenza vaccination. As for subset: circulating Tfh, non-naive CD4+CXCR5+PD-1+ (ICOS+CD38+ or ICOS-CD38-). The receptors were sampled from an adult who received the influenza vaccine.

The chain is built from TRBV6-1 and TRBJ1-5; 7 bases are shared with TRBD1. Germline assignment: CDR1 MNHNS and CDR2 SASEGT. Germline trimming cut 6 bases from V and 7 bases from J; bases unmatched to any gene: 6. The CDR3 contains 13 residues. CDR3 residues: CASRLTGRQPQHF. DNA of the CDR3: TGTGCCAGCAGGCTGACAGGGAGGCAGCCCCAGCATTTT.

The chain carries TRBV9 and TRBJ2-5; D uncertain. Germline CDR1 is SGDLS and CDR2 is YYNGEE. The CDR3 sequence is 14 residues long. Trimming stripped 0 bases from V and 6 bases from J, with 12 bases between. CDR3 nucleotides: TGTGCCAGCAGCGTAGGGGCAGCTGAGAAGACCCAGTACTTC. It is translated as CASSVGAAEKTQYF.

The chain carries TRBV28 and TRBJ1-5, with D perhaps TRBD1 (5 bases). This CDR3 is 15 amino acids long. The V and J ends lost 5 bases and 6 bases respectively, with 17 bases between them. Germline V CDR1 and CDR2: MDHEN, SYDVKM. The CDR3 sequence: CASSKSRGEGQPQHF. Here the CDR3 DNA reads TGTGCCAGCAGTAAGAGCCGGGGGGAAGGTCAGCCCCAGCATTTT.

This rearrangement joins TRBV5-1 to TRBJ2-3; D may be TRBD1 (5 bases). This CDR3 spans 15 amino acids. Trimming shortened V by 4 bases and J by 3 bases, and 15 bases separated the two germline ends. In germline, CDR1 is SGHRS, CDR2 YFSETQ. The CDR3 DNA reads TGCGCCAGCAGCCTAGGCAGGGCTGGGACAGATACGCAGTATTTT. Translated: CASSLGRAGTDTQYF.

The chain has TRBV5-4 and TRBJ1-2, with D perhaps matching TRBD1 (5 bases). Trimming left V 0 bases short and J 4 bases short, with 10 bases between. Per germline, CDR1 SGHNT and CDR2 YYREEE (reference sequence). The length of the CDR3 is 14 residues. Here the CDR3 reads CASSLDGTGYGYTF. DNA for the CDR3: TGTGCCAGCAGCTTGGACGGGACGGGCTATGGCTACACCTTC.

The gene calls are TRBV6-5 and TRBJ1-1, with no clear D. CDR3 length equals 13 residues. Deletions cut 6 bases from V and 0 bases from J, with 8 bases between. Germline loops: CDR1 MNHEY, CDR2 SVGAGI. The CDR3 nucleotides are TGTGCCAGCAGATTTACACTGAACACTGAAGCTTTCTTT. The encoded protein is CASRFTLNTEAFF.

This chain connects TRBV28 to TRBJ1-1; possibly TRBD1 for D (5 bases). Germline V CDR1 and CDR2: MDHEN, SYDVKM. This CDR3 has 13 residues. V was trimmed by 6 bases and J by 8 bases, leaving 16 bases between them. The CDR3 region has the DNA TGTGCCAGCAGCCCTGGGACCGTGCACGAAGCTTTCTTT. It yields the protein CASSPGTVHEAFF.

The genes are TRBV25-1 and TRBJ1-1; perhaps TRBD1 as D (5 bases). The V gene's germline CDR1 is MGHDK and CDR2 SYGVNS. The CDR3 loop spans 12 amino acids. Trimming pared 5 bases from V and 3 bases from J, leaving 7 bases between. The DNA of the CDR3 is TGTGCCAGCAGTACAGGCTACACTGAAGCTTTCTTT. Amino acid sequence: CASSTGYTEAFF.

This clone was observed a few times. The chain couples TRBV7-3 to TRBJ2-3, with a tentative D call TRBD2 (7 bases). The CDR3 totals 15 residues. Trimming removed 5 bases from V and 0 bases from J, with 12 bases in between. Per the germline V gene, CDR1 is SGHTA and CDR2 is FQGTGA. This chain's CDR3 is CASSKGGKSTDTQYF. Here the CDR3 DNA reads TGTGCCAGCAGCAAGGGGGGGAAGAGCACAGATACGCAGTATTTT.

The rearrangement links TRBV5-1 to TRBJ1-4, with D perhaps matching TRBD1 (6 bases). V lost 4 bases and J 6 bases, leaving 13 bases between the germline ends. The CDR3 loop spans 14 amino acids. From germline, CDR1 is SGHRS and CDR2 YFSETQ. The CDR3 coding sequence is TGCGCCAGCAGCCCACAGGGTCCGGATGAAAAACTGTTTTTT. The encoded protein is CASSPQGPDEKLFF.

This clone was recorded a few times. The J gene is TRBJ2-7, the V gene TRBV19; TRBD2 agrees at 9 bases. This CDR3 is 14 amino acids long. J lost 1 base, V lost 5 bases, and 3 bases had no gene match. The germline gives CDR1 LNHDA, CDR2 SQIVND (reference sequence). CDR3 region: CASSLAGESYEQYF. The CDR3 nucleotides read TGTGCCAGTAGTTTAGCGGGAGAGTCCTACGAGCAGTACTTC.

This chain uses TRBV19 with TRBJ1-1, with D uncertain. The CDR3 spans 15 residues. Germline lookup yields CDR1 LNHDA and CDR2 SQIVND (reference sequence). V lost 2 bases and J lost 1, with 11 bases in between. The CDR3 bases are TGTGCCAGTAGTATATTGCGGGGAAAGAACACTGAAGCTTTCTTT. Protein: CASSILRGKNTEAFF.

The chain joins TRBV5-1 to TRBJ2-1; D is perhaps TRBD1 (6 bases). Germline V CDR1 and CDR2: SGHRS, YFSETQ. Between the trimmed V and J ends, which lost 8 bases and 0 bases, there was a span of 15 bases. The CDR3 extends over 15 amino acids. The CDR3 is CASTPQGSSYNEQFF. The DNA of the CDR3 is TGCGCCAGTACCCCACAGGGTAGCTCCTACAATGAGCAGTTCTTC. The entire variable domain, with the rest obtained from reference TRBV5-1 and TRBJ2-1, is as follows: KAGVTQTPRYLIKTRGQQVTLSCSPISGHRSVSWYQQTPGQGLQFLFEYFSETQRNKGNFPGRFSGRQFSNSRSEMNVSTLELGDSALYLCASTPQGSSYNEQFFGPGTRLTVL.

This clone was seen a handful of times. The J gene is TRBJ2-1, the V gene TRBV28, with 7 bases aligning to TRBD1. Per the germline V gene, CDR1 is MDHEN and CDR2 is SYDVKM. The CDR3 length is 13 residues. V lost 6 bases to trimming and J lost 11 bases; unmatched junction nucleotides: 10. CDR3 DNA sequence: TGTGCCAGCAGGTCGTACCGGGACAGCCAGCAGTTCTTC. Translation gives CASRSYRDSQQFF.

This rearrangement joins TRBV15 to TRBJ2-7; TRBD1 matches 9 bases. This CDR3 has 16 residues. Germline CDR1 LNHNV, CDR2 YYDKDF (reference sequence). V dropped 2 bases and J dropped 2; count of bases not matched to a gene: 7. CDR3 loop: CATSRTGTGKTYEQYF. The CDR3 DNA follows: TGTGCCACCAGCAGAACCGGGACAGGGAAGACCTACGAGCAGTACTTC.

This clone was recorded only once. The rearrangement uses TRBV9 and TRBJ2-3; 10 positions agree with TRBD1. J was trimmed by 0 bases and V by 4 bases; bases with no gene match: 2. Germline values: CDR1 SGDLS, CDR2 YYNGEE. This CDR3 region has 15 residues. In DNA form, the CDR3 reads TGTGCCAGCAGCTCGGGACAGGGGAGCACAGATACGCAGTATTTT. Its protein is CASSSGQGSTDTQYF.

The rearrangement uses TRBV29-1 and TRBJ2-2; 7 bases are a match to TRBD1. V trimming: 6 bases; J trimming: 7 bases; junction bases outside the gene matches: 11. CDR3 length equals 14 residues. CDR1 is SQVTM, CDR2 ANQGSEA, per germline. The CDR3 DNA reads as TGCAGCGTCGGGGAGACAGGGAGCGGCGGGGAGCTGTTTTTT. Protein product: CSVGETGSGGELFF.

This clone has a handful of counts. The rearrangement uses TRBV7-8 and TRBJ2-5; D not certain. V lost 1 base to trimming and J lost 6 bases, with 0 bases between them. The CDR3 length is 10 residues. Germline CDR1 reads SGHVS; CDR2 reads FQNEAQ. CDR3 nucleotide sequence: TGTGCCAGCAGCTTAGAGACCCAGTACTTC. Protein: CASSLETQYF.